This entry describes one T cell receptor beta chain. Its antigen is currently unknown. The CDR3 extends over 15 amino acids. In germline, CDR1 is SGHTA, CDR2 FQGNSA. V lost 4 bases and J 0 bases, leaving 10 bases between the germline ends. The data originate from a study of T cells after yellow fever vaccination. Broader study findings: Boosting was followed by the reappearance of most primary-vaccination clones (approximately 95% CD4, about 88% CD8). Relatively few clonotypes were ones that appeared in both CD4 and CD8 compartments.

Generation of TCR cDNA used 5'RACE template switching (which added a universal primer site and UMIs). One entry per CDR3 protein results from TCRdb running MiXCR on the 5' RACE reads. The sample lists approximately 550,000 distinct CDR3 sequences, about 13% occurring once. The sequencing here drew on PBMCs, taken on the day of the yellow fever booster vaccination. This TCR came from a young man who received the YFV17D yellow fever vaccine. This chain uses TRBV7-2 with TRBJ2-1; D gene uncertain. CDR3 sequence: CASSSAPSSYNEQFF. Here the CDR3 DNA reads TGTGCCAGCAGCTCAGCTCCAAGCTCCTACAATGAGCAGTTCTTC.